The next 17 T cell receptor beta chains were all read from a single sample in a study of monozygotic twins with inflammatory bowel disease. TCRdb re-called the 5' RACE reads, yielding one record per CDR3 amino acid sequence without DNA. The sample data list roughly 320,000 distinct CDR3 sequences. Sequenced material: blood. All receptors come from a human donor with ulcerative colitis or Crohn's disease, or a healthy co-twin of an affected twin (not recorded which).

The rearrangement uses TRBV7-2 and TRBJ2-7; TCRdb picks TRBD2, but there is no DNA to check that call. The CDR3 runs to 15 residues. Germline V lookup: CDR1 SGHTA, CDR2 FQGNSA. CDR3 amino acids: CASSWLAGNSYEQYF.

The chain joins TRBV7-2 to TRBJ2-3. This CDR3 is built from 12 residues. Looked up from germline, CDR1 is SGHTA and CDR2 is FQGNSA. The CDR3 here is CASSSLTDTQYF. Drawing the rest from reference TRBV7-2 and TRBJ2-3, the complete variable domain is GAGVSQSPSNKVTEKGKDVELRCDPISGHTALYWYRQSLGQGLEFLIYFQGNSAPDKSGLPSDRFSAERTGGSVSTLTIQRTQQEDSAVYLCASSSLTDTQYFGPGTRLTVL.

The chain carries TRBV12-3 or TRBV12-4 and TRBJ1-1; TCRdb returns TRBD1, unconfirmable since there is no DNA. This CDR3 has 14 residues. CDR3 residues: CASSVAQGNTEAFF.

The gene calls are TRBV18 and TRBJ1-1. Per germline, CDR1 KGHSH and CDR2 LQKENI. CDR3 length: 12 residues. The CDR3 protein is CASSPLDREAFF.

The CDR3 is CASSRFQGAETQYF. The V call is TRBV5-1, the J call TRBJ2-5; the TCRdb D gene call, TRBD1, has no DNA to confirm it. The length of the CDR3 is 14 residues. Germline values: CDR1 SGHRS, CDR2 YFSETQ.

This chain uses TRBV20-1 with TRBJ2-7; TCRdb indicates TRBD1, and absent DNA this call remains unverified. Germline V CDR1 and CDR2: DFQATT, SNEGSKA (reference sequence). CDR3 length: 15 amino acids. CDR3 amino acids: CSAREPGTGLYEQYF.

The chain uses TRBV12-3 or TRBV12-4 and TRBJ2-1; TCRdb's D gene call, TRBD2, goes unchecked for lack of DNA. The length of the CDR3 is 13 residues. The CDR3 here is CASSLRSRDEQFF.

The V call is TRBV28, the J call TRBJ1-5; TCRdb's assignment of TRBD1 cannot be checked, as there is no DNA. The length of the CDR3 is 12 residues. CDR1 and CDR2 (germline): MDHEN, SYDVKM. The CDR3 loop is CASTLGVQPQHF.

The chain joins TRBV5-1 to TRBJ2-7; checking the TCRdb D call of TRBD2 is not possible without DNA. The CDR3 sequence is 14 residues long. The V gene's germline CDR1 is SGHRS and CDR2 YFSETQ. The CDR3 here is CASSETSGSYERYF.

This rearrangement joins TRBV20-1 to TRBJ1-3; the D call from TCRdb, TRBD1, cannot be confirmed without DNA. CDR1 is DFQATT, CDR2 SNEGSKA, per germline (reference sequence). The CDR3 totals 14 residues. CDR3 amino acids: CSAPGQASGNTIYF.

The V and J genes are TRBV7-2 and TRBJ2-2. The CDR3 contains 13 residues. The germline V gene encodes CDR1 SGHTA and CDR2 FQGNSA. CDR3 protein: CASSLGYPGELFF.

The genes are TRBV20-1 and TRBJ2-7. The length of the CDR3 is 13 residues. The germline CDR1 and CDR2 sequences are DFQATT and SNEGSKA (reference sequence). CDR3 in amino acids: CSAVGGASYEQYF.

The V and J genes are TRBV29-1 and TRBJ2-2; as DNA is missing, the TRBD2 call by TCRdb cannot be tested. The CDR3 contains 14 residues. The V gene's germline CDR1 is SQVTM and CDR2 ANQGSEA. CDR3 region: CSVPAAGRAGELFF.

This CDR3 is CASSFRGANTQYF. V usage is TRBV27 and J usage is TRBJ2-3; absent DNA, TCRdb's TRBD1 call cannot be checked. Germline V gene data show CDR1 as MNHEY and CDR2 as SMNVEV (reference sequence). CDR3 size: 13 residues.

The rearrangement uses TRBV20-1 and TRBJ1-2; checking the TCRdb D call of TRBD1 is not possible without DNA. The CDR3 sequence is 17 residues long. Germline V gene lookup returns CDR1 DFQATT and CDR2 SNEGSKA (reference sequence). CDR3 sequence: CSARDPKTGGVNYGYTF.

CDR3 sequence reads: CASSFVVGGADTGELFF. This chain connects TRBV7-6 to TRBJ2-2; the D call from TCRdb, TRBD1, cannot be confirmed without DNA. The CDR3 contains 17 residues. The V gene's germline CDR1 is SGHVS and CDR2 FNYEAQ.

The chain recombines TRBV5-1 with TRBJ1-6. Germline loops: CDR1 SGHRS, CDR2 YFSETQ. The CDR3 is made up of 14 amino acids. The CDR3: CASSLREAYSPLHF.